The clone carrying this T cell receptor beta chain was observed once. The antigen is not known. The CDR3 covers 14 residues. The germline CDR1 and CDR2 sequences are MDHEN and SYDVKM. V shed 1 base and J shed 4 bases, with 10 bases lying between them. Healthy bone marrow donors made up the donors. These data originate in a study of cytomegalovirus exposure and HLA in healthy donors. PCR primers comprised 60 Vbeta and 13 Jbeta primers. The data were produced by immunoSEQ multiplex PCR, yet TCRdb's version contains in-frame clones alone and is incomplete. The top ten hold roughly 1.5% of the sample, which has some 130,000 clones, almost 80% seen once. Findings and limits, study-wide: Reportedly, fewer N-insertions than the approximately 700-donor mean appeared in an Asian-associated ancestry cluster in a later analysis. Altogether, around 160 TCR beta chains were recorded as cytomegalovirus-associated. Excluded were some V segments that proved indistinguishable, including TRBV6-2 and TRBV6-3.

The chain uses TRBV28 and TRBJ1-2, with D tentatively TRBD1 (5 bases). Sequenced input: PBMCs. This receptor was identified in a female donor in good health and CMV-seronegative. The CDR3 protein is CASSLLTGSYGYTF. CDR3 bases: TGTGCCAGCAGTTTATTAACAGGCTCCTATGGCTACACCTTC.